This T cell receptor beta chain was found in a study of shared clonotypes between healthy human individuals (dated by TCRdb to 2020 to 2022). Study-wide context: Three men and two women, aged 18 to 49 years, made up the cohort. To estimate repertoire size and how much clonotypes are shared between individuals, the study performed deep sequencing of blood TCR repertoires from five healthy adults. To increase sequencing depth and limit assay-specific biases, different laboratories used diverse techniques to prepare libraries and sequence TCR repertoires. Between about 0.8 and 9 billion PBMCs per donor were obtained by leukapheresis. What the study reported, not specific to this receptor: Based on pairwise subsampling, the degree of clonotype sharing among donors was expected to be affected by sequencing depth. Sampling was restricted to blood, and TCR repertoires in tissues likely differ from the TCR repertoires found in blood. Because the study included a small number of donors, the genetic and exposure-history diversity represented was limited.

V and J are trimmed by 6 bases and 4 bases, and the gene matches miss 3 bases of the junction. CDR1 and CDR2, per the germline V gene, are SNHLY and FYNNEI. The CDR3 holds 14 amino acids from the cysteine to the phenylalanine. Only the CDR3 DNA stays, 42 bases, in frame from base 1. TCR CDR3 regions were amplified from genomic DNA by multiplex PCR using the deep immunoSEQ assay. For each cell subset, the extracted genomic DNA was distributed evenly across all wells of several immunoSEQ 96-well plates, and each plate served as one replicate. For unsorted PBMC, around 310 ng of genomic DNA, equivalent to around 30,000 T cell genomes, went into each replicate PCR. Ten immunoSEQ deep assay plates were used to sequence the unsorted PBMC genomic DNA. The purified libraries were quantified using a Qubit 3.0 fluorometer, sized with a Bioanalyzer 2100, and then quantified again using the KAPA Library Quantification kit. Each immunoSEQ 96-well plate was sequenced on its own single-read 150-cycle Illumina NextSeq 550 flow cell. Processing in the source paper ran as follows. Because the immunoSEQ output included only junctional sequences and no quality scores, the filtering could not be the same as the filtering used for full-length reads. Sequences were annotated with PyIR, a Python wrapper for IgBLAST v1.9, using IMGT germline references to assign V/J genes and CDR3. Any read was removed if the V/J assignment was weak (E-value above 1e-6), the CDR3 was missing, or the read contained stop codons, out-of-frame junctions, or ambiguous translated residues. A V3J clonotype was defined by an identical inferred V gene, J gene, and CDR3 amino acid sequence. The percentage overlap between two repertoires was calculated by dividing the number of shared unique clonotypes by the size of the smaller repertoire. Three approaches were used to assess repertoire richness: RTK rarefaction, the Chao1 estimator, and Recon v2.1 estimates of unobserved clonotypes. TCRdb took over this immuneACCESS table, retaining in-frame rearrangements with V and J assigned. Such tables are incomplete; in checked studies, under half of the missing clones stem from an unresolved V gene, and the remainder is unexplained. That table gives V, J and clone size, and the DNA gave D and trimming. Within this sample are some 470,000 clones, with 76% of them counted one time only. Of the sample, 10% to 15% is held by the ten largest clones.

Turning to this clone: The specificity of this receptor is unknown. There are no base qualities to consult, and no much larger clone falls within one base.

The donors were healthy, HIV-negative adults who had no recently reported acute infections or vaccinations. Every donor was a Caucasian adult residing in Nashville, Tennessee, USA. For unsorted samples, approximately 81 million PBMCs were counted, and genomic DNA was extracted using the QIAamp DNA Blood Mini kit. Blood was obtained by leukapheresis, after which PBMCs were separated by Ficoll-Histopaque density gradient centrifugation and cryopreserved in liquid nitrogen vapor phase. The receptor was isolated from a woman between 40 and 55 years old in good health. Some clones in this sample may be carry-over from other donors' samples. Sequences were obtained from PBMCs. This receptor chain uses TRBV2 and TRBJ2-1; TRBD1 fits 10 bases in the junction. CDR3 loop: CASRGTGAYNEQFF. The bases read TGTGCCAGCAGAGGGACAGGGGCATACAATGAGCAGTTCTTC.